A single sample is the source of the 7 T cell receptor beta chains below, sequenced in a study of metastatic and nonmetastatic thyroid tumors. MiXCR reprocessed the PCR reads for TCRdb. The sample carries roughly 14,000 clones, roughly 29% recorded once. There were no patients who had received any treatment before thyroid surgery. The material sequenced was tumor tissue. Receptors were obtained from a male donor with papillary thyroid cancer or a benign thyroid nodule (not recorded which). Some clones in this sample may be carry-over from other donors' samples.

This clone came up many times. The CDR3 coding sequence is TGTGCCAGCAACCGGGAGATTGGGGAGACCCAGTACTTC. Encoded protein: CASNREIGETQYF. The V call is TRBV2, the J call TRBJ2-5; tentative D call: TRBD2 (6 bases). The CDR3 covers 13 residues. V was cut by 7 bases and J by 5 bases, with 14 bases left in between. Germline CDR1 SNHLY, CDR2 FYNNEI.

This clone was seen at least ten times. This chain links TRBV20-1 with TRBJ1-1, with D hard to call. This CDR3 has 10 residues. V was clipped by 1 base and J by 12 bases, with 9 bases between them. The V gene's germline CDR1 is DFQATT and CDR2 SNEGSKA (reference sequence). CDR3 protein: CSARGETSFF. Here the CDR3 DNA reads TGCAGTGCTAGAGGGGAAACCTCTTTCTTT.

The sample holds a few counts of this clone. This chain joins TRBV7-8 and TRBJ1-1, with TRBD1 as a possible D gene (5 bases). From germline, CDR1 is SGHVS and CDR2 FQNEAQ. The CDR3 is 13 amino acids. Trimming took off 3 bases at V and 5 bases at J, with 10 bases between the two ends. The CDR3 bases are TGTGCCAGCAGCTTTCAGGGAGGAACTGAAGCTTTCTTT. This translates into CASSFQGGTEAFF.

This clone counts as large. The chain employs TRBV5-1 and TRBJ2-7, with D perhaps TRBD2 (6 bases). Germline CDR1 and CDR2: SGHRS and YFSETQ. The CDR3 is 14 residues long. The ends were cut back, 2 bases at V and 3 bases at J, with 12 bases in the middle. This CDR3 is CASSFSGGDYEQYF. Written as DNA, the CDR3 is TGCGCCAGCAGCTTTAGCGGTGGGGACTACGAGCAGTACTTC.

The CDR3 loop is CSASIVGRPNSPLHF. The CDR3 DNA reads as TGCAGTGCTAGTATTGTGGGACGCCCGAATTCACCCCTCCACTTT. The chain recombines TRBV20-1 with TRBJ1-6, with D possibly TRBD1 on 5 matching bases. This CDR3 is 15 amino acids long. Trimming stripped 3 bases from V and 7 bases from J, with 16 bases between. CDR1 and CDR2 from the germline V gene are DFQATT and SNEGSKA (reference sequence).

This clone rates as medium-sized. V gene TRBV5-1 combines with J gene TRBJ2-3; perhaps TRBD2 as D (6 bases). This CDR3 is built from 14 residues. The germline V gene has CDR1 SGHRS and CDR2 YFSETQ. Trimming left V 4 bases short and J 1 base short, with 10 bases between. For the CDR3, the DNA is TGCGCCAGCAGCCCAGCGGGCCGCACAGATACGCAGTATTTT. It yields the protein CASSPAGRTDTQYF.

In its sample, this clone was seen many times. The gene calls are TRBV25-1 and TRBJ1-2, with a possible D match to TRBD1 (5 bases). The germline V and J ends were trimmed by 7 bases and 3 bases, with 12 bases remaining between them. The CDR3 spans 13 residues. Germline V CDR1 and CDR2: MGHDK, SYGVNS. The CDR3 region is CASTRDQYYGYTF. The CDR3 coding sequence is TGTGCCAGCACCCGGGACCAGTACTATGGCTACACCTTC.